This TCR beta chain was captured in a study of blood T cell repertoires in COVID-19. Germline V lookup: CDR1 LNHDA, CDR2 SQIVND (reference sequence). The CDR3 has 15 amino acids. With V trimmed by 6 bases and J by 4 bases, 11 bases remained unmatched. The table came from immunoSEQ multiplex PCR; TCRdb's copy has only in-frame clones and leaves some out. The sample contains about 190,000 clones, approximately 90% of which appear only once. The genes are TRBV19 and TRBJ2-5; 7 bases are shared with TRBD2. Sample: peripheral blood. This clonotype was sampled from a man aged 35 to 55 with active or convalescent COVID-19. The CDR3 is CASSQQAGTLETQYF. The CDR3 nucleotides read TGTGCCAGTAGCCAACAAGCGGGGACGCTAGAGACCCAGTACTTC.